The 5 T cell receptor beta chains below come from one sample, sequenced in a study of blood T cells in healthy people across ages. A sample-barcoded 5' primer and a J-beta primer mix were used in a second PCR of roughly 7 to 11 cycles. TCRdb re-called the 5' RACE reads through MiXCR, storing one row per CDR3 protein. This table has 1.6 million or so distinct CDR3 sequences, 34% appearing once. Sequencing input: blood. The receptors originated from a woman in her thirties in good health.

Only a few counts were recorded for this clonotype. This chain uses TRBV24-1 with TRBJ2-7, with TRBD1 identical over 8 bases. V lost 2 bases to trimming and J lost 4 bases; unmatched junction nucleotides: 3. CDR1 and CDR2 from the germline V gene are KGHDR and SFDVKD. The CDR3 consists of 14 residues. In nucleotides, the CDR3 is TGTGCCACCAGTGATTCCGGGACAGGATACGAGCAGTACTTC. This translates into CATSDSGTGYEQYF.

This clonotype was counted between two and nine times. The CDR3 bases are TGTGCCAGCAGTCCGGCGGTTAGCAATCAGCCCCAGCATTTT. Protein product: CASSPAVSNQPQHF. The V gene is TRBV7-9, the J gene TRBJ1-5; D remains unclear. Germline CDR1 is SEHNR and CDR2 is FQNEAQ (reference sequence). The CDR3 loop spans 14 amino acids. The V end lost 6 bases, the J end lost 0 bases, and 9 bases lay between the germline ends.

There are a few counts of this clonotype. This chain connects TRBV12-3 or TRBV12-4 to TRBJ1-1, with 7 positions matching TRBD1. The CDR3 runs to 14 residues. With V trimmed by 1 base and J by 3 bases, 2 bases remained unmatched. CDR3 nucleotide sequence: TGTGCCAGCAGTTTAGAGGGGGCGTACACTGAAGCTTTCTTT. As protein: CASSLEGAYTEAFF.

This clonotype was picked up many times. This chain connects TRBV29-1 to TRBJ2-3; D is perhaps TRBD1 (6 bases). In germline, CDR1 is SQVTM, CDR2 ANQGSEA. CDR3 length: 15 residues. V was trimmed by 4 bases and J by 0 bases, leaving 14 bases between them. CDR3: CSVGARGISTDTQYF. The CDR3 DNA reads as TGCAGCGTTGGGGCTAGGGGGATTAGCACAGATACGCAGTATTTT.

V and J are TRBV18 and TRBJ2-1; 11 bases fit TRBD1. Trimming took 2 bases from V and 6 from J; bases not matched to a gene: 3. Germline V gene data show CDR1 as KGHSH and CDR2 as LQKENI. The CDR3 sequence is 15 residues long. The CDR3: CASSPGQGAGNEQFF. The CDR3 nucleotides read TGTGCCAGCTCACCAGGACAGGGGGCGGGCAATGAGCAGTTCTTC.